Listed below are T cell receptor beta chains from one sample, sequenced in a study of shared clonotypes between healthy human individuals. The repertoire was sequenced with immunoSEQ multiplex PCR; TCRdb's copy has only in-frame clones and lacks some. The repertoire includes 2.5 million or so clones, around nine tenths of them detected once, and under 0.15% sits in the top ten. The sequencing input was naive CD4+ T cells sorted from blood. These receptors all come from a man aged 18 to 29 in good health. The CDR3 runs from the conserved cysteine through the conserved F or W. The D gene is left open where the match is weak. The size of a clone is reported for some rows only, either as once, few or many, or as a class for expanded clones.

TRBV6-5,.,TRBJ2-3,.,CASSYSSEEDTQYF,TGTGCCAGCAGTTATTCTAGCGAGGAAGATACGCAGTATTTT
TRBV6-5,.,TRBJ1-3,once,CASSYSAGLHTIYF,TGTGCCAGCAGTTACTCGGCAGGGCTCCACACCATATATTTT
TRBV4-3,.,TRBJ2-3,.,CASSQAASQLTDTQYF,TGCGCCAGCAGCCAAGCGGCTAGTCAGCTCACAGATACGCAGTATTTT
TRBV2,.,TRBJ1-4,.,CASHRATNEKLFF,TGTGCCAGCCATAGAGCAACTAATGAAAAACTGTTTTTT
TRBV5-1,.,TRBJ2-6,.,CASSLDGAGGANVLTF,TGCGCCAGCAGCTTAGATGGGGCTGGTGGGGCCAACGTCCTGACTTTC
TRBV19,.,TRBJ2-7,.,CATLEGTSSYEQYF,TGTGCCACCCTAGAAGGGACTTCCTCCTACGAGCAGTACTTC
TRBV2,.,TRBJ2-5,.,CASRLARHLQETQYF,TGTGCCAGCAGGCTAGCGCGCCACCTACAAGAGACCCAGTACTTC
TRBV7-9,.,TRBJ1-3,.,CASSLEGSSGNIIYF,TGTGCCAGCAGCTTAGAAGGGTCCTCTGGAAACATCATATATTTT
TRBV11-2,TRBD2,TRBJ2-3,.,CASSPLGGKQTDTQYF,TGTGCCAGCAGCCCCCTGGGGGGGAAGCAAACAGATACGCAGTATTTT
TRBV15,.,TRBJ2-3,.,CATSREGGRTQYF,TGTGCCACCAGCAGAGAAGGGGGTCGCACGCAGTATTTT
TRBV7-2,TRBD2,TRBJ2-7,.,CASSAAGGSSYEQYF,TGTGCCAGCAGCGCAGCGGGAGGGTCTTCCTACGAGCAGTACTTC
TRBV7-2,TRBD1,TRBJ1-2,.,CASSLGAGGGYGYTF,TGTGCCAGCAGCTTAGGGGCAGGGGGAGGCTATGGCTACACCTTC
TRBV12-5,.,TRBJ1-6,.,CASADSGYNSPLHF,TGTGCTAGTGCGGATTCAGGCTATAATTCACCCCTCCACTTT
TRBV7-9,.,TRBJ2-2,.,CASTDLFGELFF,TGTGCCAGCACGGATCTATTCGGGGAGCTGTTTTTT
TRBV5-1,TRBD1,TRBJ1-1,.,CASRTGGSDTEAFF,TGCGCCAGCAGAACAGGGGGCTCGGATACTGAAGCTTTCTTT
TRBV29-1,.,TRBJ2-5,few,CSRTPETQYF,TGCAGCCGCACCCCGGAGACCCAGTACTTC
TRBV5-1,.,TRBJ2-7,.,CASSPTGILYEQYF,TGCGCCAGCAGCCCAACAGGGATTTTGTACGAGCAGTACTTC
TRBV10-3,TRBD1,TRBJ2-1,.,CAVDRGHGGDEQFF,TGTGCCGTAGACAGGGGGCACGGGGGAGATGAGCAGTTCTTC
TRBV5-6,.,TRBJ2-2,once,CASSFDRAGTGELFF,TGTGCCAGCAGCTTCGACAGGGCGGGAACCGGGGAGCTGTTTTTT
TRBV30,TRBD2,TRBJ2-1,.,CAWSGVGRAAYNEQFF,TGTGCCTGGAGTGGGGTCGGGAGGGCCGCTTACAATGAGCAGTTCTTC
TRBV7-9,.,TRBJ1-1,.,CASSPQGISSEAFF,TGTGCCAGCAGCCCCCAAGGGATCTCGTCTGAAGCTTTCTTT
TRBV5-6,TRBD2,TRBJ2-3,.,CASSLDVAGVGTDTQYF,TGTGCCAGCAGCTTGGATGTAGCGGGAGTGGGAACAGATACGCAGTATTTT
TRBV4-1,.,TRBJ2-7,.,CASSRDPGQSYEQYF,TGCGCCAGCAGCCGCGACCCGGGCCAATCCTACGAGCAGTACTTC
TRBV28,.,TRBJ1-2,.,CASRVSDSNYGYTF,TGTGCCAGCAGGGTCTCGGACAGTAACTATGGCTACACCTTC
TRBV5-1,.,TRBJ2-5,.,CASSFGAGISQETQYF,TGCGCCAGCAGCTTTGGGGCCGGGATCTCGCAAGAGACCCAGTACTTC
TRBV6-6,.,TRBJ2-5,.,CASSYLDPKETQYF,TGTGCCAGCAGTTACCTCGACCCCAAAGAGACCCAGTACTTC
TRBV28,.,TRBJ1-1,once,CASRETGFLSTEAFF,TGTGCCAGCAGAGAGACAGGATTTTTGTCAACTGAAGCTTTCTTT
TRBV5-6,.,TRBJ2-2,.,CASSLGQLNTGELFF,TGTGCCAGCAGCTTGGGACAACTGAACACCGGGGAGCTGTTTTTT
TRBV7-2,.,TRBJ1-4,once,CASSLGTRGEKLFF,TGTGCCAGCAGCTTAGGAACCCGGGGTGAAAAACTGTTTTTT
TRBV11-3,TRBD2,TRBJ2-1,.,CASSSLAGGLGNEQFF,TGTGCCAGCAGCTCCCTAGCGGGGGGGCTAGGGAATGAGCAGTTCTTC
TRBV7-2,TRBD1,TRBJ1-1,once,CASSAHQGGTGTEAFF,TGTGCCAGCAGCGCCCATCAAGGGGGCACAGGCACTGAAGCTTTCTTT
TRBV30,TRBD2,TRBJ2-7,.,CAWSARGGYEQYF,TGTGCCTGGAGCGCCCGGGGGGGTTACGAGCAGTACTTC
TRBV5-1,.,TRBJ2-3,.,CASSLGEGTDTQYF,TGCGCCAGCAGCTTAGGGGAGGGCACAGATACGCAGTATTTT
TRBV6-5,.,TRBJ2-6,.,CASSWEGAGANVLTF,TGTGCCAGCAGTTGGGAGGGGGCTGGGGCCAACGTCCTGACTTTC
TRBV28,.,TRBJ1-2,.,CASSLQSYGYTF,TGTGCCAGCAGTCTACAAAGCTATGGCTACACCTTC
TRBV7-6,.,TRBJ2-7,once,CASSLVSGSSYEQYF,TGTGCCAGCAGCTTAGTCTCTGGCAGCTCCTACGAGCAGTACTTC
TRBV14,.,TRBJ2-3,.,CASSQGDRTDTQYF,TGTGCCAGCAGCCAAGGGGACCGAACAGATACGCAGTATTTT
TRBV7-2,TRBD2,TRBJ2-5,.,CASSLSTSGSTETQYF,TGTGCCAGCAGCTTATCTACTAGCGGGAGTACTGAGACCCAGTACTTC
TRBV5-1,.,TRBJ2-3,.,CASSSTGVNTDTQYF,TGCGCCAGCAGCTCAACCGGGGTAAATACAGATACGCAGTATTTT
TRBV6-6,TRBD1,TRBJ1-2,.,CASSYREGAGYGYTF,TGTGCCAGCAGTTATCGGGAGGGGGCAGGCTATGGCTACACCTTC